The 21 T cell receptor beta chains listed next were all sequenced from one sample in a study of vaccination and CD4 T cells after COVID-19. Cultured CD4+ T-cell DNA underwent Oncomine TCR Beta short-read sequencing. TCRdb re-derived calls from the PCR reads in MiXCR, one entry per CDR3 protein. The sample includes under 30,000 distinct CDR3 sequences, 67% of them seen just once. Stated treatment: roughly 11-day PBMC culture with coronavirus spike peptide pools or control peptides (ViraFEST assay). Their target antigens are unknown. The sample consisted of CD4+ T cells from blood, cultured in vitro, taken after SARS-CoV-2 vaccination. The receptor source for this set is a human donor who received a COVID-19 vaccine.

This chain uses TRBV24-1 with TRBJ1-5; D gene uncertain. The CDR3 has 14 amino acids. The V end was cut by 5 bases, the J end by 5 bases, with 12 bases between. Per germline, CDR1 KGHDR and CDR2 SFDVKD. CDR3 loop: CATSGILDDQPQHF. As DNA, the CDR3 is TGTGCCACCAGTGGAATTCTGGACGATCAGCCCCAGCATTTT.

The rearrangement joins TRBV7-9 to TRBJ1-2, with 9 bases matching TRBD1. V lost 4 bases to trimming and J lost 8 bases; unmatched junction nucleotides: 11. This CDR3 is 15 amino acids long. CDR1 is SEHNR, CDR2 FQNEAQ, per germline (reference sequence). The CDR3 region has the DNA TGTGCCAGCAGCTCGTGGGACAGGGTGGCTCTAGGCTACACCTTC. This sequence encodes CASSSWDRVALGYTF. Looking up the rest from reference TRBV7-9 and TRBJ1-2 gives the full variable domain: DTGVSQNPRHKITKRGQNVTFRCDPISEHNRLYWYRQTLGQGPEFLTYFQNEAQLEKSRLLSDRFSAERPKGSFSTLEIQRTEQGDSAMYLCASSSWDRVALGYTFGSGTRLTVV.

V gene TRBV12-3 or TRBV12-4 combines with J gene TRBJ1-5; perhaps TRBD1 as D (5 bases). Trimming took off 10 bases at V and 4 bases at J, with 11 bases between the two ends. This CDR3 spans 12 amino acids. The CDR3: CATTGRNQPQHF. In nucleotides, the CDR3 is TGTGCCACCACAGGCCGTAATCAGCCCCAGCATTTT.

The gene calls are TRBV20-1 and TRBJ1-2; D perhaps matches TRBD1 (5 bases). The CDR3 totals 12 residues. The V and J ends lost 3 bases and 4 bases respectively, with 9 bases between them. Germline V gene sequence: CDR1 DFQATT, CDR2 SNEGSKA (reference sequence). The CDR3 DNA reads as TGCAGTGCTAGGTCCGGGACCTATGGCTACACCTTC. This translates into CSARSGTYGYTF.

V and J are TRBV12-3 or TRBV12-4 and TRBJ1-2, with TRBD1 as a possible D gene (5 bases). V was pared by 2 bases and J by 8 bases, with 9 bases between. The CDR3 has 12 amino acids. CDR3: CASSLQGEGYTF. CDR3 nucleotides: TGTGCCAGCAGTTTACAAGGGGAGGGCTACACCTTC.

This sequence joins TRBV7-2 and TRBJ2-2, with no clear D. Trimming pared 5 bases from V and 6 bases from J, leaving 13 bases between. Germline V gene lookup returns CDR1 SGHTA and CDR2 FQGNSA. The CDR3 covers 14 residues. The CDR3 here is CASSPLAGSGELFF. The CDR3 DNA follows: TGTGCCAGCAGCCCCTTGGCCGGCTCCGGGGAGCTGTTTTTT.

This clonotype was counted between two and nine times. The rearrangement links TRBV5-4 to TRBJ1-2; the D is unclear. This CDR3 spans 14 amino acids. Trimming removed 0 bases from V and 0 bases from J, with 6 bases in between. The V gene's germline CDR1 is SGHNT and CDR2 YYREEE (reference sequence). The CDR3 DNA reads TGTGCCAGCAGCTTGGCCCGATCTAACTATGGCTACACCTTC. Protein: CASSLARSNYGYTF.

This chain connects TRBV19 to TRBJ2-2; D is unclear. V gave up 5 bases and J gave up 2 bases, with 15 bases separating them. Germline V gives CDR1 LNHDA, CDR2 SQIVND (reference sequence). The CDR3 is 16 amino acids. The CDR3 here is CASSYMGSRNTGELFF. As DNA, the CDR3 is TGTGCCAGTAGTTATATGGGGTCACGAAACACCGGGGAGCTGTTTTTT. The full variable domain, rest sourced from reference TRBV19 and TRBJ2-2, is DGGITQSPKYLFRKEGQNVTLSCEQNLNHDAMYWYRQDPGQGLRLIYYSQIVNDFQKGDIAEGYSVSREKKESFPLTVTSAQKNPTAFYLCASSYMGSRNTGELFFGEGSRLTVL.

The V call is TRBV6-2 or TRBV6-3, the J call TRBJ2-2; 10 bases agree with TRBD2. The CDR3 runs to 14 residues. Germline V gene sequence: CDR1 MNHEY, CDR2 SVGEGT. V shed 6 bases, J shed 4 bases, and the junction held 2 bases outside the gene matches. CDR3 in amino acids: CASRPSGGTGELFF. The CDR3 bases are TGTGCCAGCAGGCCTAGCGGGGGCACCGGGGAGCTGTTTTTT.

This clonotype has just a few counts. V is TRBV7-3 and J is TRBJ1-1, with TRBD1 matching over 8 bases. The V gene's germline CDR1 is SGHTA and CDR2 FQGTGA. The junction had 5 bases not matched to a gene; V was cut back by 6 bases and J by 5 bases. This CDR3 has 13 residues. CDR3 DNA: TGTGCCAGCAGGCAGGGGGCAAGGACTGAAGCTTTCTTT. Translation: CASRQGARTEAFF.

The chain has TRBV6-2 or TRBV6-3 and TRBJ2-5; D may be TRBD1 or TRBD2 (5 bases each). Germline CDR1 is MNHEY and CDR2 is SVGEGT. This CDR3 contains 13 residues. The V end was cut by 6 bases, the J end by 7 bases, with 15 bases between. CDR3 DNA: TGTGCCAGCAGAGACGGGGCTGCCGGGACCCAGTACTTC. It is translated as CASRDGAAGTQYF.

The chain joins TRBV10-3 to TRBJ1-1; tentative D call: TRBD1 (5 bases). The CDR3 consists of 14 residues. V lost 10 bases to trimming and J lost 5 bases, with 20 bases between them. Germline V gives CDR1 ENHRY, CDR2 SYGVKD. The CDR3 DNA sequence: TGTGCCACTCGGCTGCAGGGTTTAAGAACTGAAGCTTTCTTT. Protein: CATRLQGLRTEAFF.

The genes are TRBV20-1 and TRBJ1-2; D ambiguous. Trimming pared 5 bases from V and 0 bases from J, leaving 7 bases between. This CDR3 spans 12 amino acids. The germline V gene encodes CDR1 DFQATT and CDR2 SNEGSKA (reference sequence). This CDR3 reads CSAELPNYGYTF. CDR3 nucleotide sequence: TGCAGTGCTGAGCTCCCTAACTATGGCTACACCTTC.

The chain recombines TRBV2 with TRBJ2-5; D unresolved. Germline V CDR1 and CDR2: SNHLY, FYNNEI. The CDR3 covers 11 residues. Between the trimmed V and J ends, which lost 8 bases and 2 bases, there was a span of 6 bases. This chain's CDR3 is CASLRQETQYF. The CDR3 nucleotides are TGTGCCAGCTTGCGTCAAGAGACCCAGTACTTC.

Concerning this clonotype: At one boundary the junction diverges from the germline segment, which might be a read error. The gene calls are TRBV27 and TRBJ2-7; D is possibly TRBD2 (5 bases). The CDR3 runs to 14 residues. CDR1 is MNHEY, CDR2 SMNVEV, per germline (reference sequence). The CDR3 DNA follows: TGTGCCAGCAGAGGGAGAAGATCTCCCTACGAGCGGTACTTC. Encoded protein: CASRGRRSPYERYF.

J is TRBJ1-4 and V is TRBV6-1; 8 nucleotides agree with TRBD1. V shed 6 bases, J shed 3 bases, and the junction held 6 bases outside the gene matches. The CDR3 loop spans 15 amino acids. From germline, CDR1 is MNHNS and CDR2 SASEGT. CDR3 residues: CASSTRTGSNEKLFF. DNA for the CDR3: TGTGCCAGCAGCACCCGGACAGGGTCTAATGAAAAACTGTTTTTT.

The J gene is TRBJ1-1, the V gene TRBV14; 9 nucleotides line up with TRBD1. Looked up from germline, CDR1 is SGHDN and CDR2 is FVKESK. The CDR3 runs 13 residues. Losses at the gene ends were 5 bases for V and 3 bases for J; bases not matched to a gene: 1. Written as DNA, the CDR3 is TGTGCCAGCAGCTGGGACAGGGACACTGAAGCTTTCTTT. This translates into CASSWDRDTEAFF. Drawing the rest from reference TRBV14 and TRBJ1-1, the complete variable domain is EAGVTQFPSHSVIEKGQTVTLRCDPISGHDNLYWYRRVMGKEIKFLLHFVKESKQDESGMPNNRFLAERTGGTYSTLKVQPAELEDSGVYFCASSWDRDTEAFFGQGTRLTVV.

This chain uses TRBV7-8 with TRBJ1-3; a weak D match, TRBD1 (6 bases). The ends were cut back, 3 bases at V and 0 bases at J, with 12 bases in the middle. The CDR3 consists of 16 residues. Germline CDR1 reads SGHVS; CDR2 reads FQNEAQ. The CDR3 bases are TGTGCCAGCAGCTTTAAGACAGGCCTCTCTGGAAACACCATATATTTT. It is translated as CASSFKTGLSGNTIYF. Full variable domain (remainder filled in from reference TRBV7-8 and TRBJ1-3): GAGVSQSPRYKVAKRGQDVALRCDPISGHVSLFWYQQALGQGPEFLTYFQNEAQLDKSGLPSDRFFAERPEGSVSTLKIQRTQQEDSAVYLCASSFKTGLSGNTIYFGEGSWLTVV.

V and J are TRBV2 and TRBJ2-6, with D possibly TRBD2 on 5 matching bases. The CDR3 is made up of 13 amino acids. Trimming removed 6 bases from V and 2 bases from J, with 5 bases in between. CDR1 and CDR2 (germline): SNHLY, FYNNEI. The CDR3: CASSGAGANVLTF. CDR3 DNA: TGTGCCAGCAGCGGGGCTGGGGCCAACGTCCTGACTTTC.

The chain couples TRBV2 to TRBJ1-5, with D possibly being TRBD1 (5 bases). The CDR3 totals 13 residues. Deletions cut 6 bases from V and 9 bases from J, with 15 bases between. CDR1 is SNHLY, CDR2 FYNNEI, per germline. In DNA form, the CDR3 reads TGTGCCAGCAGGAACGGGGGGGGAGGGCCCCAGCATTTT. Residues: CASRNGGGGPQHF.

V gene TRBV28 combines with J gene TRBJ1-5; 9 nucleotides match TRBD1. The V gene end was trimmed by 6 bases and the J gene end by 7 bases; junction bases not matched to a gene: 13. Germline V gene sequence: CDR1 MDHEN, CDR2 SYDVKM. The CDR3 spans 16 residues. CDR3: CASRILTGGAGQPQHF. The CDR3 DNA is TGTGCCAGCAGGATCCTTACAGGGGGCGCGGGGCAGCCCCAGCATTTT.